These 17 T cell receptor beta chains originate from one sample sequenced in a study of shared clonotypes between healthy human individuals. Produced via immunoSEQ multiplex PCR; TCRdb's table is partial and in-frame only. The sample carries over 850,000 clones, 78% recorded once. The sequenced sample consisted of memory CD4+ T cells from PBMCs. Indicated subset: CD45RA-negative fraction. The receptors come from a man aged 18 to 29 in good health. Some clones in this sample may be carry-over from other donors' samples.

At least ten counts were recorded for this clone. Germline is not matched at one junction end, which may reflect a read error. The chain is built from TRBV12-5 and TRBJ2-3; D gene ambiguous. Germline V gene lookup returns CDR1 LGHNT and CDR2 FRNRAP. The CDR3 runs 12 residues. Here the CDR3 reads CASGLEERPLDF. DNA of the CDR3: TGTGCTAGTGGTTTGGAAGAGAGGCCTTTGGATTTT. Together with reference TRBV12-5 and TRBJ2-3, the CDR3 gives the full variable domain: DARVTQTPRHKVTEMGQEVTMRCQPILGHNTVFWYRQTMMQGLELLAYFRNRAPLDDSGMPKDRFSAEMPDATLATLKIQPSEPRDSAVYFCASGLEERPLDFGPGTRLTVL.

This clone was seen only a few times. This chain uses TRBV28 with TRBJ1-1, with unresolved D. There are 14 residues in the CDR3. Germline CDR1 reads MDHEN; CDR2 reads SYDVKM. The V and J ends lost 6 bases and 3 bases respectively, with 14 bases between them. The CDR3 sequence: CASRAPWMYTEAFF. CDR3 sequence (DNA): TGTGCCAGCAGGGCTCCGTGGATGTACACTGAAGCTTTCTTT.

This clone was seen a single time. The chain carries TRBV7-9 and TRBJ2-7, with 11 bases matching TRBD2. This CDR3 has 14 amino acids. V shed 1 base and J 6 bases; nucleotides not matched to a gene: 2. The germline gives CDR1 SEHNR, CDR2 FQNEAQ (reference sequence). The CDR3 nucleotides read TGTGCCAGCAGCTTAGGGCTAGCGGGAGGCGAGCAGTACTTC. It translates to CASSLGLAGGEQYF.

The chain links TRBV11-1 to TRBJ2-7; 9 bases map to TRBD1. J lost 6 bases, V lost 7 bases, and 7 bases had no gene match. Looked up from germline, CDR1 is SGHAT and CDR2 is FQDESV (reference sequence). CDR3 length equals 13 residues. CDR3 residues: CASNQLTGGEQYF. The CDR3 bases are TGTGCCAGCAACCAACTGACAGGGGGCGAGCAGTACTTC.

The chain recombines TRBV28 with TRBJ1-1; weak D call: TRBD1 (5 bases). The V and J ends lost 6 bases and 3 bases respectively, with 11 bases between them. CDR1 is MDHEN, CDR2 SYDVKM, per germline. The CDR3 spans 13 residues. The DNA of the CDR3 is TGTGCCAGCAGCCTTATCAGGGACACTGAAGCTTTCTTT. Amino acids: CASSLIRDTEAFF.

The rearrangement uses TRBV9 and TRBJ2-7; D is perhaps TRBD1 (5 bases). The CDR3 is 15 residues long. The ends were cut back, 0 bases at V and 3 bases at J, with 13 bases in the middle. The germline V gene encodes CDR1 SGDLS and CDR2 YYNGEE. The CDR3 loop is CASSVDQAGLYEQYF. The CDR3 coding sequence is TGTGCCAGCAGCGTAGATCAGGCAGGGCTCTACGAGCAGTACTTC.

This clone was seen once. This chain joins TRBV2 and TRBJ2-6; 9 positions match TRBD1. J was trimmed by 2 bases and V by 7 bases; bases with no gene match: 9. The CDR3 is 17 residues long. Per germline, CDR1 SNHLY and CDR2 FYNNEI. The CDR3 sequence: CASNRFTGGPGANVLTF. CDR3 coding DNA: TGTGCCAGCAACAGATTTACAGGGGGCCCTGGGGCCAACGTCCTGACTTTC.

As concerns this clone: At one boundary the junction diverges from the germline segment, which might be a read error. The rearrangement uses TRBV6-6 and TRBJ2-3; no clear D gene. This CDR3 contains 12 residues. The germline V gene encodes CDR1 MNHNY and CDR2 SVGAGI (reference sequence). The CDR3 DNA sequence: TGTGCCATCAGTGAGCCCTCCGATACGCAGTATTTT. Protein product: CAISEPSDTQYF.

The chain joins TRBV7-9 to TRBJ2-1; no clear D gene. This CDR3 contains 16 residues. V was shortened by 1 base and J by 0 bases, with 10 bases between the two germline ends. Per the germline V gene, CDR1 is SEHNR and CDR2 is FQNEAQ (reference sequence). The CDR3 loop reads CASSLVEPHSYNEQFF. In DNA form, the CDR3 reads TGTGCCAGCAGCTTAGTCGAGCCACACTCCTACAATGAGCAGTTCTTC.

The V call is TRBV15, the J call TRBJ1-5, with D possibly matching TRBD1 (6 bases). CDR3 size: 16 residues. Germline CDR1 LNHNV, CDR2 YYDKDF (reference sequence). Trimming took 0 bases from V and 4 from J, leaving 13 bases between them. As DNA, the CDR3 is TGTGCCACCAGCAGAGATCTTGTCCAGGGGAATCAGCCCCAGCATTTT. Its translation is CATSRDLVQGNQPQHF. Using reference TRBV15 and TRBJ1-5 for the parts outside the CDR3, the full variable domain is DAMVIQNPRYQVTQFGKPVTLSCSQTLNHNVMYWYQQKSSQAPKLLFHYYDKDFNNEADTPDNFQSRRPNTSFCFLDIRSPGLGDTAMYLCATSRDLVQGNQPQHFGDGTRLSIL.

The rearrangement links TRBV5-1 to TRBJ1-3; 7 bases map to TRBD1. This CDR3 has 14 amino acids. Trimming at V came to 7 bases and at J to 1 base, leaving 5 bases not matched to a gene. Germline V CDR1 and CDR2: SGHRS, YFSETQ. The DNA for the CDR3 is TGCGCCAGCTCCTCCAGGGGGTCTGGAAACACCATATATTTT. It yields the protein CASSSRGSGNTIYF.

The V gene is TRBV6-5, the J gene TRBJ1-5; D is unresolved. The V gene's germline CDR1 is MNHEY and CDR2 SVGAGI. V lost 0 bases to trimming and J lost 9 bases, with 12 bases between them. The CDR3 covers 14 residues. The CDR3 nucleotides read TGTGCCAGCAGTTACTCCCAGACCGAACGGCCCCAGCATTTT. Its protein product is CASSYSQTERPQHF.

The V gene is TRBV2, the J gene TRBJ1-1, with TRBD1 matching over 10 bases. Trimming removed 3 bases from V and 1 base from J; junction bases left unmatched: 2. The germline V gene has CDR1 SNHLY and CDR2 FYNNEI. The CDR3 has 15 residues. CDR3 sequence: CASSDWDRGNTEAFF. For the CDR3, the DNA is TGTGCCAGCAGTGATTGGGACAGGGGGAACACTGAAGCTTTCTTT.

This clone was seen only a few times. The CDR3 nucleotides are TGTGCCAGCCGGGACTATGGCTACACCTTC. This encodes CASRDYGYTF. V and J are TRBV6-6 and TRBJ1-2; D gene uncertain. Germline lookup yields CDR1 MNHNY and CDR2 SVGAGI (reference sequence). V was cut by 8 bases and J by 3 bases, with 4 bases left in between. There are 10 residues in the CDR3.

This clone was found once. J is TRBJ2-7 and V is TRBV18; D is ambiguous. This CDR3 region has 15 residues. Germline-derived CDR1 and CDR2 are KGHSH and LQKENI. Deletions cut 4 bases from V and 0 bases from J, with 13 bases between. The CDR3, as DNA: TGTGCCAGCTCACAGAAGGGCGTCTCCTCCTACGAGCAGTACTTC. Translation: CASSQKGVSSYEQYF.

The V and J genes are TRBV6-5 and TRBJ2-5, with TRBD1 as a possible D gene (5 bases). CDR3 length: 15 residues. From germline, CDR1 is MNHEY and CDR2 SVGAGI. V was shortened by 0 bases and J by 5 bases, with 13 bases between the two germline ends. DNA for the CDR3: TGTGCCAGCAGTTACTCTGGCAGGGCAGGGGAGACCCAGTACTTC. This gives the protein CASSYSGRAGETQYF.

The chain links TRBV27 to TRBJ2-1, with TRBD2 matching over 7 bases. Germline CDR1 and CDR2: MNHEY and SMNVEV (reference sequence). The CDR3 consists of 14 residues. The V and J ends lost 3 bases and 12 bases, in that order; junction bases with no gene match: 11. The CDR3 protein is CASSLAGDLGGQFF. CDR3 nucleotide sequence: TGTGCCAGCAGTTTGGCGGGAGATCTGGGCGGGCAGTTCTTC.